The TCR beta chain under discussion was sequenced for a study of OX40 agonist ivuxolimab in advanced cancers. Study-wide results and limits: Among expanded peripheral T cells, antigen specificity went undetermined.

Method: immunoSEQ multiplex PCR; TCRdb's copy keeps in-frame clones and lacks some. The sample records 5,600 or so clones, around 80% being singletons. CDR3 length: 11 amino acids. V lost 2 bases and J lost 2, with 3 bases in between. Germline loops: CDR1 DFQATT, CDR2 SNEGSKA (reference sequence). Of note for this clone: As yet, its antigen is unknown.

V gene TRBV20-1 combines with J gene TRBJ1-1; D is undetermined. The material sequenced was CD4+ or CD8+ T cells sorted from blood, taken in a trial of the OX40 agonist ivuxolimab. This TCR was sampled from an adult with an advanced solid tumor such as melanoma, head and neck, liver or kidney cancer. CDR3 region: CSARLNTEAFF. CDR3 nucleotides: TGCAGTGCTAGACTTAACACTGAAGCTTTCTTT.